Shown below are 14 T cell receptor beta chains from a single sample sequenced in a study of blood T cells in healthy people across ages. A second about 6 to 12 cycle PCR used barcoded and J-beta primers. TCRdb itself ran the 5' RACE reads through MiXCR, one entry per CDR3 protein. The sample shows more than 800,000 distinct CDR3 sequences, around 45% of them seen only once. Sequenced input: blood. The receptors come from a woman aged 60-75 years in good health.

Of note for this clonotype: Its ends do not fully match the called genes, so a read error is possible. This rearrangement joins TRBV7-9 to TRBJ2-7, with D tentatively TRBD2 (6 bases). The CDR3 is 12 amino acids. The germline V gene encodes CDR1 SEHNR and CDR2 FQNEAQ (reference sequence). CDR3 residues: CASILFGGEQYF. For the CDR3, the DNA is TGTGCCAGCATCTTATTCGGGGGCGAGCAGTACTTC.

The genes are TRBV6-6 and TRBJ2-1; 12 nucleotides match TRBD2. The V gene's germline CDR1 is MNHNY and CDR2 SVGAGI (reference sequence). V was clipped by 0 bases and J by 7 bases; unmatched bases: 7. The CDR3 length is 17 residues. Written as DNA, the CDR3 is TGTGCCAGCAGTTACTCGTTATTTACTAGCGGGAGGAATGAGCAGTTCTTC. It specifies CASSYSLFTSGRNEQFF.

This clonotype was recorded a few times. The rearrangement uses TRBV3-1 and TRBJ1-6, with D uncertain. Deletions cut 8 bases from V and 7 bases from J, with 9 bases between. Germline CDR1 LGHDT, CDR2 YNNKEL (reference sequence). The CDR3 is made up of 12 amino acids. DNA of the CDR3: TGTGCCAGCGGGCGAGGGAATTCACCCCTCCACTTT. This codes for CASGRGNSPLHF.

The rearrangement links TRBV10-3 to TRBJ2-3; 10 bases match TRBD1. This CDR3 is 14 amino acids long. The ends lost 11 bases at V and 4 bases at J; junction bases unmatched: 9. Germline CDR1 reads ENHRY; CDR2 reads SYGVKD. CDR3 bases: TGTGCCTTCTCCTCGGACAGGGGGTCAGATACGCAGTATTTT. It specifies CAFSSDRGSDTQYF.

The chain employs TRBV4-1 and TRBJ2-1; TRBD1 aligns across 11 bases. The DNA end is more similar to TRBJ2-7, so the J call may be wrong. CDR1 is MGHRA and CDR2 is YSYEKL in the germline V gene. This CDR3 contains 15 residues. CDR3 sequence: CASSLRDRGDNEQYF. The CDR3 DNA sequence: TGCGCCAGCAGCCTCCGGGACAGGGGGGACAATGAGCAGTACTTC.

The CDR3, as DNA: TGTGCCAGCAGTTTACCCGGACGGGGGGAAGAGACCCAGTACTTC. As protein: CASSLPGRGEETQYF. The chain couples TRBV28 to TRBJ2-5, with 7 bases matching TRBD2. From germline, CDR1 is MDHEN and CDR2 SYDVKM. V lost 2 bases and J lost 3; bases outside the gene matches: 6. This CDR3 has 15 residues.

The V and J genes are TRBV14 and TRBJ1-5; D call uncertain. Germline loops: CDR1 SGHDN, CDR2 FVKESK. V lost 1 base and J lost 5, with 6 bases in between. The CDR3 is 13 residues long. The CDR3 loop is CASSQGRDQPQHF. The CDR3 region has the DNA TGTGCCAGCAGCCAAGGCCGCGATCAGCCCCAGCATTTT.

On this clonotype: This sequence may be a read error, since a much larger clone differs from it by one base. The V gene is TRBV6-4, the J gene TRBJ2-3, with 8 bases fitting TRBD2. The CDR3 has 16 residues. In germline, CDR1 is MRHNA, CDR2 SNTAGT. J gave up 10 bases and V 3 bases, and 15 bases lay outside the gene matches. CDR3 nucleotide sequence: TGTGCCAGCAGTGAGGAAAGCGGGAGCTCCGAGGATGCGCAGTATTTT. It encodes CASSEESGSSEDAQYF.

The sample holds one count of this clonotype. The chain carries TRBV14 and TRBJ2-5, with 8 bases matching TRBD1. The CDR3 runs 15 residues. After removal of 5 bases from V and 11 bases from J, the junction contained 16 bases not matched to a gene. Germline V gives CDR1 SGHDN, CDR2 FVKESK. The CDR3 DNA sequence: TGTGCCAGCAGCTTACCCGGACAGGGTAGAAATGAGCAGTACTTC. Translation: CASSLPGQGRNEQYF.

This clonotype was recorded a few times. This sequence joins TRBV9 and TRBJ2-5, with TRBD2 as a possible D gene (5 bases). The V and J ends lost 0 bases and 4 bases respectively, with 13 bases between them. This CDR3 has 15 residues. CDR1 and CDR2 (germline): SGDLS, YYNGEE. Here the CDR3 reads CASSVDSGQAETQYF. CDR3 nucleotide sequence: TGTGCCAGCAGCGTAGACAGCGGTCAGGCAGAGACCCAGTACTTC.

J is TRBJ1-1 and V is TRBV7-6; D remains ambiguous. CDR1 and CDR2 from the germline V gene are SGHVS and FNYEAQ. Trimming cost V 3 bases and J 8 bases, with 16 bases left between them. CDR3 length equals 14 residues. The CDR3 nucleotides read TGTGCCAGCAGCTTTAGCTCGAAGTCAGCCGAAGCTTTCTTT. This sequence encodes CASSFSSKSAEAFF.

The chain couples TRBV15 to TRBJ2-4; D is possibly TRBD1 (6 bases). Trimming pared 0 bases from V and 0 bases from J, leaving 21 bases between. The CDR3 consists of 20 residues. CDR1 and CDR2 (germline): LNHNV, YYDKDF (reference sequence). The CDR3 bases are TGTGCCACCAGCAGAGATAGGGCAGGGGACACGATACTAGCCAAAAACATTCAGTACTTC. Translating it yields CATSRDRAGDTILAKNIQYF.

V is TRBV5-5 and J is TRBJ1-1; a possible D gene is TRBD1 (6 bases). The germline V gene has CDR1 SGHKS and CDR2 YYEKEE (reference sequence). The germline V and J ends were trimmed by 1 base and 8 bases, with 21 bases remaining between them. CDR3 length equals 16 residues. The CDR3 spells CASSLTGGHPRIEAFF. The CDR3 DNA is TGTGCCAGCAGCTTGACTGGGGGCCACCCAAGGATAGAAGCTTTCTTT. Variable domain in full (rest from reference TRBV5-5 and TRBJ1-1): DAGVTQSPTHLIKTRGQQVTLRCSPISGHKSVSWYQQVLGQGPQFIFQYYEKEERGRGNFPDRFSARQFPNYSSELNVNALLLGDSALYLCASSLTGGHPRIEAFFGQGTRLTVV.

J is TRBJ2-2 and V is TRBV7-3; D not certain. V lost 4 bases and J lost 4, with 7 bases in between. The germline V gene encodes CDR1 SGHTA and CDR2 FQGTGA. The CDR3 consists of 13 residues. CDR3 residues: CASSSDPTGELFF. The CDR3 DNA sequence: TGTGCCAGCAGCTCGGACCCCACCGGGGAGCTGTTTTTT. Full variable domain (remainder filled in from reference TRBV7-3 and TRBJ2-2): GAGVSQTPSNKVTEKGKYVELRCDPISGHTALYWYRQSLGQGPEFLIYFQGTGAADDSGLPNDRFFAVRPEGSVSTLKIQRTERGDSAVYLCASSSDPTGELFFGEGSRLTVL.